This T cell receptor (beta chain) was captured by sequencing in a study of T cells in tumors after PD-1 blockade. The wider study: A subset received ongoing vismodegib 150 mg daily alongside anti-PD-1 therapy. Mean per blood sample: about 110,000 templates (about 21,000-270,000), about 40,000 unique clonotypes.

Trimming left V 5 bases short and J 0 bases short, with 14 bases between. Germline V gene data show CDR1 as SGHVS and CDR2 as FQNEAQ. This CDR3 has 16 residues. Sequencing used immunoSEQ multiplex PCR; TCRdb keeps in-frame clones, though not all of them. The sample shows just under 20,000 clones, 65% to 85% of them seen only once. The chain carries TRBV7-8 and TRBJ2-1; a possible D gene is TRBD1 (6 bases). Sequenced here: PBMCs, sampled after anti-PD-1 therapy. The TCR sequence derives from a human donor with advanced basal cell or squamous cell carcinoma (not recorded which). The CDR3 DNA sequence: TGTGCCAGCAGCCCGGACCGGGACAACTCCTACAATGAGCAGTTCTTC. It encodes CASSPDRDNSYNEQFF.